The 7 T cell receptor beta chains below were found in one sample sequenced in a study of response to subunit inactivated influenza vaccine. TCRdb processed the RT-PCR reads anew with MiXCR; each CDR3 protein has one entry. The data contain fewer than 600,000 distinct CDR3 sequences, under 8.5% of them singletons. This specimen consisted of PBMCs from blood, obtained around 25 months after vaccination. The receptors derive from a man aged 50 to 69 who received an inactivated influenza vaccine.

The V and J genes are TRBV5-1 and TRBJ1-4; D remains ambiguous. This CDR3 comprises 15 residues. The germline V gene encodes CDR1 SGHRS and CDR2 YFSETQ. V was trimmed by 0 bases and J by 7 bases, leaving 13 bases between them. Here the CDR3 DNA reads TGCGCCAGCAGCTTGGCGGGTCGGGAGGCTGAAAAACTGTTTTTT. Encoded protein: CASSLAGREAEKLFF. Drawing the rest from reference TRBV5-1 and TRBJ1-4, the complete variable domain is KAGVTQTPRYLIKTRGQQVTLSCSPISGHRSVSWYQQTPGQGLQFLFEYFSETQRNKGNFPGRFSGRQFSNSRSEMNVSTLELGDSALYLCASSLAGREAEKLFFGSGTQLSVL.

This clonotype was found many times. CDR3 coding DNA: TGTGCCATCAGTGAATACGCTTATTACAATGAGCAGTTCTTC. It encodes CAISEYAYYNEQFF. The V gene is TRBV10-3, the J gene TRBJ2-1; no reliable D call. Germline V gene sequence: CDR1 ENHRY, CDR2 SYGVKD. Trimming removed 3 bases from V and 4 bases from J, with 10 bases in between. The CDR3 extends over 14 amino acids.

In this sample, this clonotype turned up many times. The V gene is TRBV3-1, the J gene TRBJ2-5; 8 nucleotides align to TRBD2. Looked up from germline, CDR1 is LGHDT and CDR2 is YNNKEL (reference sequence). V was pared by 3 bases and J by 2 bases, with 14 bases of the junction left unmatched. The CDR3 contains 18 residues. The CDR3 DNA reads TGTGCCAGCAGCCACCCGGGACTAGGGAAAGGAGAACAAGAGACCCAGTACTTC. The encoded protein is CASSHPGLGKGEQETQYF.

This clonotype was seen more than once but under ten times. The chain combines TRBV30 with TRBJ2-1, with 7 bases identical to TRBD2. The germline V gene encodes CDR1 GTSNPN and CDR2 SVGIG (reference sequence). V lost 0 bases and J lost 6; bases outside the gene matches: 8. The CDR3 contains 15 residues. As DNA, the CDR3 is TGTGCCTGGAGTGTTCCCGGGAGGTACGGCAATGAGCAGTTCTTC. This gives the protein CAWSVPGRYGNEQFF.

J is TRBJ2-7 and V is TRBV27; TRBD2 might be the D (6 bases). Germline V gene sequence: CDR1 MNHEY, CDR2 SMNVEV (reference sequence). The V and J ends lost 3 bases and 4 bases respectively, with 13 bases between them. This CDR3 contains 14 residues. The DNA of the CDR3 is TGTGCCAGCAGTTTTTTCGGGAGCTTATACGAGCAGTACTTC. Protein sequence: CASSFFGSLYEQYF.

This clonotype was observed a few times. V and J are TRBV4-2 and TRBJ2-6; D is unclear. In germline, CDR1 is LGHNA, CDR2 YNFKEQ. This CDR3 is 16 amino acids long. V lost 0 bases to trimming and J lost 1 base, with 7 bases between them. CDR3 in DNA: TGTGCCAGCAGCCAAGATTGGCCATCTGGGGCCAACGTCCTGACTTTC. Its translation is CASSQDWPSGANVLTF.

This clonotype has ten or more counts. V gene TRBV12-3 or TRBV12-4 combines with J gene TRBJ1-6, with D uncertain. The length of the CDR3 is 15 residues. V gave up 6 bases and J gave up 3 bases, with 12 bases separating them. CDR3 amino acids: CASRSTGIYNSPLHF. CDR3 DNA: TGTGCCAGCAGGAGTACTGGGATCTATAATTCACCCCTCCACTTT.